These 26 T cell receptor beta chains originate from one sample sequenced in a study of cytomegalovirus exposure and HLA in healthy donors. With 60 Vbeta and 13 Jbeta primers, the PCR was carried out. Profiling relied on immunoSEQ multiplex PCR, and the TCRdb table lists in-frame clones only, not all of them. Here the sample spans about 120,000 clones, approximately 80% being singletons. The sample consisted of PBMCs. Every receptor here comes from a human donor in good health.

V gene TRBV19 combines with J gene TRBJ1-5; D remains ambiguous. This CDR3 region has 16 residues. Between the trimmed V and J ends, which lost 3 bases and 0 bases, there was a span of 12 bases. Germline values: CDR1 LNHDA, CDR2 SQIVND (reference sequence). In nucleotides, the CDR3 is TGTGCCAGTAGTATTAGGCCGGAGTCTAGCAATCAGCCCCAGCATTTT. Translation: CASSIRPESSNQPQHF. Supplemented by reference TRBV19 and TRBJ1-5, the full variable domain reads DGGITQSPKYLFRKEGQNVTLSCEQNLNHDAMYWYRQDPGQGLRLIYYSQIVNDFQKGDIAEGYSVSREKKESFPLTVTSAQKNPTAFYLCASSIRPESSNQPQHFGDGTRLSIL.

The rearrangement uses TRBV7-2 and TRBJ2-7, with D perhaps TRBD2 (5 bases). The CDR3 totals 13 residues. Per germline, CDR1 SGHTA and CDR2 FQGNSA. Trimming stripped 5 bases from V and 4 bases from J, with 12 bases between. The CDR3 coding sequence is TGTGCCAGCAGCCCACCCGGGGAGTACGAGCAGTACTTC. This gives the protein CASSPPGEYEQYF.

The J gene is TRBJ2-1, the V gene TRBV5-6; TRBD2 might be the D (6 bases). The CDR3 is 14 residues long. The V gene lost 1 base and the J gene lost 6 bases, with 11 bases spanning the gap. Germline lookup yields CDR1 SGHDT and CDR2 YYEEEE. The CDR3 DNA follows: TGTGCCAGCAGCTTGACTGACGGGAGCAATGAGCAGTTCTTC. Protein product: CASSLTDGSNEQFF.

The chain couples TRBV5-6 to TRBJ2-7; perhaps TRBD2 as D (6 bases). The CDR3 extends over 13 amino acids. Trimming took off 1 base at V and 3 bases at J, with 8 bases between the two ends. Looked up from germline, CDR1 is SGHDT and CDR2 is YYEEEE. This CDR3 is CASSLWGDYEQYF. In nucleotides, the CDR3 is TGTGCCAGCAGCTTGTGGGGGGACTACGAGCAGTACTTC.

Only one count was recorded for this clone. This sequence joins TRBV29-1 and TRBJ1-1; TRBD1 aligns across 8 bases. Germline-derived CDR1 and CDR2 are SQVTM and ANQGSEA. J was trimmed by 3 bases and V by 7 bases; bases with no gene match: 10. The CDR3 contains 14 residues. CDR3 in amino acids: CSGVGTGGDTEAFF. The CDR3 DNA sequence: TGCAGCGGCGTCGGGACAGGAGGGGACACTGAAGCTTTCTTT.

The genes are TRBV27 and TRBJ2-1; D is ambiguous. CDR1 and CDR2 (germline): MNHEY, SMNVEV (reference sequence). V was pared by 3 bases and J by 3 bases, with 12 bases between. CDR3 length equals 15 residues. The CDR3 loop is CASSLVLDFYNEQFF. CDR3 nucleotide sequence: TGTGCCAGCAGTTTGGTTCTAGATTTCTACAATGAGCAGTTCTTC.

CDR3 DNA: TGTGCCAGCAGCGTAGGGGGAGATGCCGGGGAGCTGTTTTTT. This codes for CASSVGGDAGELFF. This chain links TRBV9 with TRBJ2-2; D is possibly TRBD2 (5 bases). Between the trimmed V and J ends, which lost 0 bases and 6 bases, there was a span of 9 bases. The CDR3 runs 14 residues. The V gene's germline CDR1 is SGDLS and CDR2 YYNGEE.

This clone was seen just once. The chain links TRBV7-3 to TRBJ2-4; TRBD2 is a possible D gene (7 bases). Germline V CDR1 and CDR2: SGHTA, FQGTGA. V was trimmed by 2 bases and J by 5 bases, leaving 10 bases between them. The CDR3 extends over 14 amino acids. Here the CDR3 reads CASSLGGGQNIQYF. CDR3 sequence (DNA): TGTGCCAGCAGCTTAGGGGGGGGCCAAAACATTCAGTACTTC.

This clone was observed a few times. This chain connects TRBV20-1 to TRBJ1-1; no clear D gene. The CDR3 consists of 11 residues. V gave up 7 bases and J gave up 2 bases, with 8 bases separating them. Germline values: CDR1 DFQATT, CDR2 SNEGSKA (reference sequence). The CDR3 nucleotides are TGCAGTGTAGAGAGTAACACTGAAGCTTTCTTT. Amino acids: CSVESNTEAFF.

This chain connects TRBV5-1 to TRBJ1-2; D possibly corresponds to TRBD1 (6 bases). Trimming cost V 4 bases and J 4 bases, with 11 bases left between them. Per the germline V gene, CDR1 is SGHRS and CDR2 is YFSETQ. The CDR3 has 13 residues. The CDR3 sequence: CASSLGTLYGYTF. CDR3 sequence (DNA): TGCGCCAGCAGCCTAGGGACACTCTATGGCTACACCTTC.

The chain uses TRBV5-1 and TRBJ2-1, with 9 bases aligning to TRBD1. CDR1 and CDR2 (germline): SGHRS, YFSETQ. V gave up 5 bases and J gave up 5 bases; unmatched junction bases: 8. The CDR3 is made up of 15 amino acids. The CDR3 spells CASREQGASHNEQFF. The CDR3 DNA follows: TGCGCCAGCAGGGAACAGGGGGCCAGCCACAATGAGCAGTTCTTC.

The chain is built from TRBV18 and TRBJ2-1, with 12 bases lining up with TRBD2. The ends lost 2 bases at V and 5 bases at J; junction bases unmatched: 4. Germline CDR1 KGHSH, CDR2 LQKENI. The CDR3 contains 16 residues. The CDR3 protein is CASSPVRLAGDNEQFF. The CDR3, as DNA: TGTGCCAGCTCACCAGTGAGACTAGCGGGAGACAATGAGCAGTTCTTC.

This clone was seen just once. This chain uses TRBV5-1 with TRBJ2-4; perhaps TRBD1 as D (6 bases). The CDR3 runs 14 residues. V was cut by 2 bases and J by 8 bases, with 14 bases left in between. The germline CDR1 and CDR2 sequences are SGHRS and YFSETQ. The CDR3 DNA reads TGCGCCAGCAGCTTTGGTGGGGGCGAGGACATTCAGTACTTC. As protein: CASSFGGGEDIQYF.

V gene TRBV14 combines with J gene TRBJ2-7; D gene unclear. Between the trimmed V and J ends, which lost 4 bases and 2 bases, there was a span of 12 bases. The CDR3 length is 14 residues. Germline V gives CDR1 SGHDN, CDR2 FVKESK. The CDR3 loop reads CASSPLDKAYEQYF. CDR3 DNA: TGTGCCAGCAGCCCCTTAGACAAGGCCTACGAGCAGTACTTC.

This clone was observed a handful of times. The chain combines TRBV5-1 with TRBJ2-7, with D perhaps TRBD2 (5 bases). There are 12 residues in the CDR3. Germline V lookup: CDR1 SGHRS, CDR2 YFSETQ. V was clipped by 3 bases and J by 4 bases, with 8 bases between them. CDR3 sequence: CASSYGDYEQYF. The DNA of the CDR3 is TGCGCCAGCAGCTACGGGGATTACGAGCAGTACTTC. Variable domain in full (rest from reference TRBV5-1 and TRBJ2-7): KAGVTQTPRYLIKTRGQQVTLSCSPISGHRSVSWYQQTPGQGLQFLFEYFSETQRNKGNFPGRFSGRQFSNSRSEMNVSTLELGDSALYLCASSYGDYEQYFGPGTRLTVT.

This rearrangement joins TRBV5-1 to TRBJ1-4; 7 bases are shared with TRBD1. The CDR3 loop spans 16 amino acids. Germline-derived CDR1 and CDR2 are SGHRS and YFSETQ. Germline trimming cut 0 bases from V and 3 bases from J; bases unmatched to any gene: 5. CDR3 DNA: TGCGCCAGCAGCTTGGGTACGGACAGGCCTAATGAAAAACTGTTTTTT. Its translation: CASSLGTDRPNEKLFF.

There are a few counts of this clone. The chain recombines TRBV19 with TRBJ2-1; 11 nucleotides match TRBD1. The germline V gene encodes CDR1 LNHDA and CDR2 SQIVND (reference sequence). CDR3 length: 14 residues. With V trimmed by 6 bases and J by 7 bases, 5 bases remained unmatched. CDR3: CASSPRDRGNEQFF. The CDR3 DNA is TGTGCCAGTAGCCCTCGGGACAGGGGGAATGAGCAGTTCTTC.

This clone was detected only a few times. V is TRBV28 and J is TRBJ2-1; 7 positions match TRBD2. CDR3 length equals 17 residues. Germline loops: CDR1 MDHEN, CDR2 SYDVKM. The junction had 10 bases not matched to a gene; V was cut back by 1 base and J by 4 bases. Here the CDR3 DNA reads TGTGCCAGCAGTTTATTGCTGGAGGGAGGGGTTTACAATGAGCAGTTCTTC. This translates into CASSLLLEGGVYNEQFF.

The rearrangement links TRBV28 to TRBJ2-7, with TRBD1 as a possible D gene (6 bases). Trimming removed 3 bases from V and 5 bases from J, with 14 bases in between. From germline, CDR1 is MDHEN and CDR2 SYDVKM. The CDR3 sequence is 14 residues long. CDR3 nucleotide sequence: TGTGCCAGCAGTTTGCCTAACAGGGTGGACGAGCAGTACTTC. The encoded protein is CASSLPNRVDEQYF.

The V call is TRBV30, the J call TRBJ2-1, with 8 bases that match TRBD2. The CDR3 runs to 14 residues. The germline CDR1 and CDR2 sequences are GTSNPN and SVGIG (reference sequence). The ends lost 0 bases at V and 9 bases at J; junction bases unmatched: 7. The CDR3 here is CAWSVPGGPGEQFF. CDR3 sequence (DNA): TGTGCCTGGAGTGTACCGGGAGGGCCCGGTGAGCAGTTCTTC.

The chain is built from TRBV6-1 and TRBJ1-2, with D possibly matching TRBD1 (5 bases). The CDR3 loop spans 12 amino acids. Per germline, CDR1 MNHNS and CDR2 SASEGT. V was clipped by 5 bases and J by 3 bases, with 7 bases between them. In DNA form, the CDR3 reads TGTGCCAGCAGTACAGGAGACTATGGCTACACCTTC. Its translation is CASSTGDYGYTF.

The chain carries TRBV6-1 and TRBJ1-1; D ambiguous. Looked up from germline, CDR1 is MNHNS and CDR2 is SASEGT. V was shortened by 1 base and J by 10 bases, with 13 bases between the two germline ends. The CDR3 has 13 residues. CDR3 loop: CASSEERAAGAFF. DNA for the CDR3: TGTGCCAGCAGTGAAGAACGAGCAGCGGGAGCTTTCTTT.

The chain combines TRBV6-1 with TRBJ1-2; D is unclear. The CDR3 has 13 amino acids. The germline V gene encodes CDR1 MNHNS and CDR2 SASEGT. Trimming removed 5 bases at V and 2 bases at J, with 9 bases between. CDR3 coding DNA: TGTGCCAGCAGTTCCCACGCGAACTATGGCTACACCTTC. Translated, it gives CASSSHANYGYTF.

V usage is TRBV19 and J usage is TRBJ1-4, with TRBD1 matching 8 bases. There are 14 residues in the CDR3. The V gene end was trimmed by 6 bases and the J gene end by 8 bases; junction bases not matched to a gene: 8. The V gene's germline CDR1 is LNHDA and CDR2 SQIVND (reference sequence). The CDR3 region is CASSDRGEGEKLFF. The CDR3 DNA follows: TGTGCCAGTAGCGACAGGGGAGAGGGGGAAAAACTGTTTTTT. Filled out from reference TRBV19 and TRBJ1-4, the complete variable domain reads DGGITQSPKYLFRKEGQNVTLSCEQNLNHDAMYWYRQDPGQGLRLIYYSQIVNDFQKGDIAEGYSVSREKKESFPLTVTSAQKNPTAFYLCASSDRGEGEKLFFGSGTQLSVL.

This clone came up a few times. The rearrangement uses TRBV6-1 and TRBJ2-7, with TRBD1 matching 9 bases. The length of the CDR3 is 15 residues. V was clipped by 6 bases and J by 0 bases; unmatched bases: 6. In germline, CDR1 is MNHNS, CDR2 SASEGT. The CDR3: CASRERTGDSYEQYF. The CDR3 region has the DNA TGTGCCAGCAGGGAGAGGACAGGGGACTCCTACGAGCAGTACTTC.

Written as DNA, the CDR3 is TGCAGTGCTAGCAACTCCTACGAGCAGTACTTC. It encodes CSASNSYEQYF. The chain links TRBV20-1 to TRBJ2-7; D remains unclear. From germline, CDR1 is DFQATT and CDR2 SNEGSKA (reference sequence). Between the trimmed V and J ends, which lost 3 bases and 0 bases, there was a span of 3 bases. CDR3 length equals 11 residues.